This T cell receptor (beta chain) was retrieved from a study of identical twins. Comments on this clonotype: Its cognate antigen is unknown.

Template switching supplied a universal primer site; unique molecular identifiers were carried on the cDNA. TCRdb re-analysed the 5' RACE reads in MiXCR, keeping a single row per CDR3 protein. The table shows about 810,000 distinct CDR3 sequences, with about 12% occurring only once. Study findings and constraints: Researchers caution that invariant MAIT and iNKT cells could partly confound zero-insertion analyses.

The CDR3 is made up of 12 amino acids. V was cut by 3 bases and J by 7 bases, with 9 bases left in between. This same sample was also part of a study on yellow fever vaccine responses in identical twins.

The sample consisted of PBMCs. This clonotype was sampled from a young woman in good health. This rearrangement joins TRBV12-3 or TRBV12-4 to TRBJ1-2; D ambiguous. In DNA form, the CDR3 reads TGTGCCAGCAGTTTGGTGCCCAGTGGCTACACCTTC. Protein sequence: CASSLVPSGYTF.